These 32 T cell receptor beta chains originate from one sample sequenced in a study of T-cell reconstitution after alpha-beta-depleted transplantation in children. Unique molecular identifiers were incorporated during preparation of the TCRbeta library. TCRdb re-derived calls from the PCR reads in MiXCR, one entry per CDR3 protein. The sample holds 250,000 to 350,000 distinct CDR3 sequences, 23% seen once. The material was PBMCs, mostly from graft donor cells, obtained 180 days after TCRalphabeta/CD19-depleted stem cell transplant. The receptors shown here come from a male patient under 18 who had a stem cell transplant for acute lymphoblastic leukemia, so the T cells may come from the graft donor.

This clonotype was picked up one time. V usage is TRBV5-1 and J usage is TRBJ2-7; D might be TRBD1 (6 bases). V was clipped by 3 bases and J by 3 bases, with 16 bases between them. Germline lookup yields CDR1 SGHRS and CDR2 YFSETQ. This CDR3 is 15 amino acids long. CDR3 bases: TGCGCCAGCAGCTCATACTACAGGGAGTACTACGAGCAGTACTTC. This translates into CASSSYYREYYEQYF.

This clonotype occurred a few times. V and J are TRBV7-2 and TRBJ2-7; D possibly corresponds to TRBD2 (6 bases). Trimming cost V 5 bases and J 7 bases, with 18 bases left between them. There are 14 residues in the CDR3. Per germline, CDR1 SGHTA and CDR2 FQGNSA. The CDR3 nucleotides read TGTGCCAGCAGCCGTAGCGGCCTCAGCTCTGAGCAGTACTTC. This gives the protein CASSRSGLSSEQYF.

This clonotype was picked up one time. The chain is built from TRBV24-1 and TRBJ2-5, with 12 bases matching TRBD2. The junction had 9 bases not matched to a gene; V was cut back by 3 bases and J by 5 bases. The CDR3 sequence is 17 residues long. CDR1 and CDR2 (germline): KGHDR, SFDVKD. CDR3 in DNA: TGTGCCACCAGTGATCACGGACTAGCGGGAAGAGGGGAGACCCAGTACTTC. Its translation is CATSDHGLAGRGETQYF.

The J gene is TRBJ1-2, the V gene TRBV5-1, with a possible D match to TRBD1 (6 bases). Trimming took 4 bases from V and 4 from J, leaving 14 bases between them. Germline V gene sequence: CDR1 SGHRS, CDR2 YFSETQ. The CDR3 runs to 14 residues. The CDR3 nucleotides are TGCGCCAGCAGCGGGCCACAGGGAGGCTATGGCTACACCTTC. This codes for CASSGPQGGYGYTF.

The chain recombines TRBV29-1 with TRBJ2-3; a possible D gene is TRBD1 (6 bases). CDR1 and CDR2 from the germline V gene are SQVTM and ANQGSEA. The CDR3 has 14 residues. The V and J ends lost 7 bases and 1 base respectively, with 15 bases between them. The CDR3 is CSAPPGAGTDTQYF. CDR3 DNA sequence: TGCAGCGCCCCTCCAGGGGCGGGCACAGATACGCAGTATTTT.

This chain connects TRBV12-3 or TRBV12-4 to TRBJ2-7; 10 bases are a match to TRBD2. J lost 5 bases, V lost 6 bases, and 10 bases had no gene match. This CDR3 region has 15 residues. The CDR3 loop reads CASSPSSGSAHEQYF. In nucleotides, the CDR3 is TGTGCCAGCAGCCCTTCTAGCGGGAGTGCCCACGAGCAGTACTTC.

This clonotype was observed a handful of times. The J gene is TRBJ2-7, the V gene TRBV9, with 8 nucleotides matching TRBD1. The CDR3 extends over 14 amino acids. The V segment lost 3 bases and the J segment 2 bases; nucleotides outside the gene matches: 4. CDR1 SGDLS and CDR2 YYNGEE come from the germline V gene. In nucleotides, the CDR3 is TGTGCCAGCAGCGACGGGACAGGTCCCTACGAGCAGTACTTC. This sequence encodes CASSDGTGPYEQYF.

The V and J genes are TRBV20-1 and TRBJ1-1; the match to TRBD1 covers 7 bases. The V gene's germline CDR1 is DFQATT and CDR2 SNEGSKA (reference sequence). V lost 3 bases and J lost 5; bases outside the gene matches: 18. The CDR3 consists of 17 residues. CDR3 DNA sequence: TGCAGTGCTAGTGGGACCCGACAGGGAGGCTGGGTTACTGAAGCTTTCTTT. This translates into CSASGTRQGGWVTEAFF.

The chain is built from TRBV19 and TRBJ1-3; D uncertain. CDR1 LNHDA and CDR2 SQIVND come from the germline V gene (reference sequence). The V and J ends lost 3 bases and 0 bases respectively, with 3 bases between them. The CDR3 extends over 13 amino acids. CDR3 DNA sequence: TGTGCCAGTAGTATCGGCTCTGGAAACACCATATATTTT. This translates into CASSIGSGNTIYF.

The chain uses TRBV7-6 and TRBJ2-1, with 13 bases aligning to TRBD2. Germline CDR1 reads SGHVS; CDR2 reads FNYEAQ. The V segment lost 5 bases and the J segment 5 bases; nucleotides outside the gene matches: 3. The CDR3 loop spans 15 amino acids. Here the CDR3 reads CASSATSGGNNEQFF. CDR3 DNA: TGTGCCAGCAGCGCGACTAGCGGGGGGAACAATGAGCAGTTCTTC.

V is TRBV27 and J is TRBJ2-1, with a tentative D call TRBD1 (6 bases). The CDR3 is 15 amino acids. Germline CDR1 MNHEY, CDR2 SMNVEV (reference sequence). The V end lost 4 bases, the J end lost 0 bases, and 10 bases lay between the germline ends. CDR3 loop: CASSYEGVSYNEQFF. Here the CDR3 DNA reads TGTGCCAGCAGTTACGAGGGGGTCTCCTACAATGAGCAGTTCTTC.

The CDR3: CSAILGGSGHYNEQFF. CDR3 nucleotide sequence: TGCAGTGCCATTCTAGGTGGTAGCGGCCACTACAATGAGCAGTTCTTC. This chain joins TRBV20-1 and TRBJ2-1, with D possibly matching TRBD2 (6 bases). V was pared by 6 bases and J by 3 bases, with 21 bases between. The CDR3 contains 16 residues. Per the germline V gene, CDR1 is DFQATT and CDR2 is SNEGSKA (reference sequence).

The chain is built from TRBV28 and TRBJ2-1, with 9 bases that match TRBD2. The germline CDR1 and CDR2 sequences are MDHEN and SYDVKM. J lost 0 bases, V lost 4 bases, and 4 bases had no gene match. The CDR3 sequence is 16 residues long. CDR3 DNA: TGTGCCAGCAGTTCTAGCGGGGTCAGCTCCTACAATGAGCAGTTCTTC. Amino acids: CASSSSGVSSYNEQFF.

This sequence joins TRBV5-1 and TRBJ2-7, with no clear D. Germline CDR1 reads SGHRS; CDR2 reads YFSETQ. The V gene lost 2 bases and the J gene lost 2 bases, with 11 bases spanning the gap. This CDR3 spans 14 amino acids. The CDR3 DNA is TGCGCCAGCAGCTTTAGGGTCAGCACCTACGAGCAGTACTTC. Translation gives CASSFRVSTYEQYF.

The rearrangement uses TRBV29-1 and TRBJ1-1, with D possibly being TRBD1 (5 bases). The CDR3 has 12 residues. V lost 5 bases and J lost 1, with 8 bases in between. CDR1 and CDR2 from the germline V gene are SQVTM and ANQGSEA. The CDR3 nucleotides read TGCAGCGTTCGGGACGGGAACACTGAAGCTTTCTTT. Encoded protein: CSVRDGNTEAFF.

The chain employs TRBV20-1 and TRBJ2-3, with TRBD1 matching over 9 bases. The V segment lost 5 bases and the J segment 2 bases; nucleotides outside the gene matches: 8. Germline V lookup: CDR1 DFQATT, CDR2 SNEGSKA (reference sequence). CDR3 length: 15 residues. The CDR3 loop is CSARFGTGNTDTQYF. The CDR3 bases are TGCAGTGCTCGATTCGGGACAGGGAACACAGATACGCAGTATTTT.

The chain employs TRBV7-2 and TRBJ2-7, with TRBD2 identical over 10 bases. The length of the CDR3 is 14 residues. V gave up 3 bases and J gave up 7 bases; unmatched junction bases: 6. CDR1 is SGHTA, CDR2 FQGNSA, per germline. CDR3 DNA sequence: TGTGCCAGCAGCTTTCCTAGCGGGAGAGGTGAGCAGTACTTC. Translated, it gives CASSFPSGRGEQYF.

This clonotype turned up a few times. The chain joins TRBV12-3 or TRBV12-4 to TRBJ2-4; no clear D gene. Trimming removed 5 bases from V and 2 bases from J, with 10 bases in between. This CDR3 is built from 14 residues. The DNA for the CDR3 is TGTGCCAGCAGTGGCGACACCTCCAAAAACATTCAGTACTTC. Translating it yields CASSGDTSKNIQYF.

This clonotype occurred a few times. The chain couples TRBV9 to TRBJ1-2, with D uncertain. CDR1 is SGDLS, CDR2 YYNGEE, per germline. V dropped 0 bases and J dropped 7 bases, with 16 bases sitting between them. There are 15 residues in the CDR3. The CDR3 bases are TGTGCCAGCAGCGTAGTCGGCAGTTTTATAGGTGGCTACACCTTC. Translated: CASSVVGSFIGGYTF.

The chain combines TRBV7-3 with TRBJ2-1; 10 bases align to TRBD2. The trim removed 5 bases at V and 4 bases at J, leaving 8 bases unmatched. CDR1 and CDR2 (germline): SGHTA, FQGTGA. The CDR3 has 16 residues. CDR3 amino acids: CASSLSRLAGYNEQFF. Here the CDR3 DNA reads TGTGCCAGCAGCCTCTCACGACTAGCGGGTTACAATGAGCAGTTCTTC.

This clonotype came up a few times. This chain connects TRBV4-1 to TRBJ1-2, with 9 bases matching TRBD1. The CDR3 is made up of 17 amino acids. V trimming: 1 base; J trimming: 7 bases; junction bases outside the gene matches: 13. In germline, CDR1 is MGHRA, CDR2 YSYEKL. In nucleotides, the CDR3 is TGCGCCAGCAGCCAAGGCCTACCGGGACAGGGTGTTCGTGGCTACACCTTC. This translates into CASSQGLPGQGVRGYTF.

The V gene is TRBV6-1, the J gene TRBJ1-1; no definite D call. Trimming removed 6 bases from V and 1 base from J, with 9 bases in between. The length of the CDR3 is 13 residues. CDR1 and CDR2 from the germline V gene are MNHNS and SASEGT. In DNA form, the CDR3 reads TGTGCCAGCAGCCGACGGCAGAACACTGAAGCTTTCTTT. It codes for CASSRRQNTEAFF.

This clonotype has only a few counts. V and J are TRBV4-1 and TRBJ2-3, with TRBD2 identical over 9 bases. CDR3 size: 17 residues. The germline CDR1 and CDR2 sequences are MGHRA and YSYEKL. Losses at the gene ends were 2 bases for V and 7 bases for J; bases not matched to a gene: 13. The CDR3 nucleotides read TGCGCCAGCAGCCAATTGATAGCGGGAGAAGAGAAAAATACGCAGTATTTT. As protein: CASSQLIAGEEKNTQYF.

A few counts support this clonotype. The chain combines TRBV30 with TRBJ2-1; D not resolved. Per the germline V gene, CDR1 is GTSNPN and CDR2 is SVGIG (reference sequence). The CDR3 is made up of 13 amino acids. Trimming left V 5 bases short and J 0 bases short, with 8 bases between. The CDR3 DNA sequence: TGTGCCTGGGCAGAGGACTCCTACAATGAGCAGTTCTTC. The encoded protein is CAWAEDSYNEQFF.

The chain links TRBV2 to TRBJ1-6; TRBD1 agrees at 9 bases. With 6 bases clipped from V and 9 bases from J, the junction kept 6 bases outside the gene matches. There are 14 residues in the CDR3. The germline V gene encodes CDR1 SNHLY and CDR2 FYNNEI. As DNA, the CDR3 is TGTGCCAGCAGCCACCGGGACAGGGTTTCACCCCTCCACTTT. Its translation: CASSHRDRVSPLHF.

The table lists this clonotype with many counts. This rearrangement joins TRBV5-1 to TRBJ2-4, with D perhaps TRBD1 or TRBD2 (5 bases each). The CDR3 totals 15 residues. Trimming left V 1 base short and J 9 bases short, with 17 bases between. The V gene's germline CDR1 is SGHRS and CDR2 YFSETQ. The CDR3, as DNA: TGCGCCAGCAGCTTGATACCGGACGAGAGGGGCATTCAGTACTTC. Its translation: CASSLIPDERGIQYF.

This clonotype was found a few times. The V and J genes are TRBV3-1 and TRBJ2-1; D tentatively fits TRBD1 or TRBD2 (6 bases each). The V gene's germline CDR1 is LGHDT and CDR2 YNNKEL (reference sequence). This CDR3 has 16 residues. V dropped 0 bases and J dropped 3 bases, with 12 bases sitting between them. The CDR3 loop is CASSQDIGGFYNEQFF. DNA for the CDR3: TGTGCCAGCAGCCAAGATATAGGGGGGTTCTACAATGAGCAGTTCTTC.

This clonotype has a handful of counts. The V call is TRBV7-9, the J call TRBJ1-3; no reliable D call. V lost 3 bases, J lost 3 bases, and 12 bases lay in between. The CDR3 runs to 15 residues. Germline CDR1 SEHNR, CDR2 FQNEAQ (reference sequence). CDR3 DNA: TGTGCCAGCAGCTTCGGGGTGTGGATTGGAAACACCATATATTTT. Its protein product is CASSFGVWIGNTIYF.

The gene calls are TRBV7-9 and TRBJ2-3; perhaps TRBD2 as D (5 bases). V lost 0 bases, J lost 1 base, and 8 bases lay in between. CDR1 and CDR2 from the germline V gene are SEHNR and FQNEAQ (reference sequence). This CDR3 contains 15 residues. Here the CDR3 DNA reads TGTGCCAGCAGCTTAGCACCGAGGGGCACAGATACGCAGTATTTT. Translated: CASSLAPRGTDTQYF.

The chain is built from TRBV7-9 and TRBJ2-1; D perhaps matches TRBD2 (6 bases). Germline lookup yields CDR1 SEHNR and CDR2 FQNEAQ (reference sequence). The CDR3 covers 13 residues. The V gene lost 4 bases and the J gene lost 6 bases, with 10 bases spanning the gap. As DNA, the CDR3 is TGTGCCAGCAGCTGGAGGGTAAGCAATGAGCAGTTCTTC. Its translation: CASSWRVSNEQFF.

This rearrangement joins TRBV7-3 to TRBJ2-3; TRBD2 agrees at 13 bases. Germline CDR1 and CDR2: SGHTA and FQGTGA. The CDR3 runs 16 residues. V dropped 4 bases and J dropped 2; count of bases not matched to a gene: 3. CDR3 region: CASSSGLAGYTDTQYF. CDR3 in DNA: TGTGCCAGCAGCTCGGGACTAGCGGGGTACACAGATACGCAGTATTTT.

A remark on this clonotype: One end of the junction does not line up with germline, which may come from a read error. V gene TRBV20-1 combines with J gene TRBJ2-2; 11 nucleotides agree with TRBD2. This CDR3 is 17 amino acids long. Germline V gene data show CDR1 as DFQATT and CDR2 as SNEGSKA (reference sequence). The CDR3 nucleotides are TGCTGTGCAGGCCTCTTAACTAGCGGGAGTTCCACCGGGGAGCTGTTTTTT. Translated, it gives CCAGLLTSGSSTGELFF.